The 30 T cell receptor beta chains presented below share a single source sample, sequenced in a study of CD4 T cells in relation to SARS-CoV-2 and coronaviruses. Unexposed donor CD4+ T cells date from 2011-2018, before the COVID-19 pandemic. The cells were cultured for under twelve days before CD4+ T cells were isolated. Sequencing was performed with immunoSEQ multiplex PCR; in TCRdb, only in-frame clones are kept and a portion is missing. Here the sample spans over 15,000 clones, 82% being singletons. No antigen is known for these receptors. The sample consisted of CD4+ T cells from PBMCs, cultured in vitro. These receptors originate from a human donor in good health.

The chain is built from TRBV6-5 and TRBJ1-5; D is uncertain. Trimming pared 0 bases from V and 3 bases from J, leaving 9 bases between. The CDR3 extends over 15 amino acids. Germline V CDR1 and CDR2: MNHEY, SVGAGI. In DNA, the CDR3 is TGTGCCAGCAGTTACTCTTACAACCCCAATCAGCCCCAGCATTTT. Encoded protein: CASSYSYNPNQPQHF.

This clone was seen a few times. The chain links TRBV19 to TRBJ2-7, with 7 positions matching TRBD1. V trimming: 3 bases; J trimming: 4 bases; junction bases outside the gene matches: 6. The CDR3 loop spans 14 amino acids. Germline CDR1 and CDR2: LNHDA and SQIVND (reference sequence). The CDR3 region is CASSIHTGEYEQYF. Here the CDR3 DNA reads TGTGCCAGTAGTATCCACACAGGGGAATACGAGCAGTACTTC.

The rearrangement joins TRBV2 to TRBJ2-7, with D unclear. The CDR3 extends over 14 amino acids. In germline, CDR1 is SNHLY, CDR2 FYNNEI. The germline V and J ends were trimmed by 4 bases and 7 bases, with 17 bases remaining between them. This CDR3 reads CASSASPWAEEQYF. The CDR3 DNA is TGTGCCAGCAGTGCCTCCCCGTGGGCGGAGGAGCAGTACTTC.

The V gene is TRBV11-2, the J gene TRBJ2-2; 11 bases map to TRBD2. Trimming removed 8 bases from V and 5 bases from J; junction bases left unmatched: 4. The CDR3 length is 14 residues. Germline assignment: CDR1 SGHAT and CDR2 FQNNGV. CDR3 amino acids: CASSRTSGTGELFF. CDR3 coding DNA: TGTGCCAGCTCCCGGACTAGCGGGACCGGGGAGCTGTTTTTT. The whole variable domain, remainder taken from reference TRBV11-2 and TRBJ2-2, is EAGVAQSPRYKIIEKRQSVAFWCNPISGHATLYWYQQILGQGPKLLIQFQNNGVVDDSQLPKDRFSAERLKGVDSTLKIQPAKLEDSAVYLCASSRTSGTGELFFGEGSRLTVL.

This clone was counted only a few times. The rearrangement links TRBV5-1 to TRBJ2-2; D is unclear. The length of the CDR3 is 13 residues. Germline assignment: CDR1 SGHRS and CDR2 YFSETQ. V was clipped by 0 bases and J by 6 bases, with 6 bases between them. CDR3: CASSLATPGELFF. The CDR3 coding sequence is TGCGCCAGCAGCTTGGCGACTCCCGGGGAGCTGTTTTTT.

The chain is built from TRBV5-1 and TRBJ1-1, with 11 bases matching TRBD1. The CDR3 spans 14 residues. CDR1 is SGHRS, CDR2 YFSETQ, per germline. Trimming at V came to 7 bases and at J to 5 bases, leaving 7 bases not matched to a gene. CDR3 nucleotides: TGCGCCAGCGGCGGACAGGGGGCAGGAACTGAAGCTTTCTTT. Its protein is CASGGQGAGTEAFF.

The rearrangement joins TRBV10-3 to TRBJ2-3; D ambiguous. In germline, CDR1 is ENHRY, CDR2 SYGVKD. V lost 4 bases to trimming and J lost 1 base, with 12 bases between them. The CDR3 contains 15 residues. For the CDR3, the DNA is TGTGCCATCAGTGTTTCCGGGCCGGGCACAGATACGCAGTATTTT. This gives the protein CAISVSGPGTDTQYF.

The genes are TRBV5-1 and TRBJ1-2; D is possibly TRBD1 (6 bases). This CDR3 contains 12 residues. The V gene's germline CDR1 is SGHRS and CDR2 YFSETQ. V gave up 1 base and J gave up 9 bases, with 10 bases separating them. In nucleotides, the CDR3 is TGCGCCAGCAGCTTGTGGCAGGGGAGCTACACCTTC. It encodes CASSLWQGSYTF.

The chain links TRBV5-1 to TRBJ1-5, with no clear D. The V gene's germline CDR1 is SGHRS and CDR2 YFSETQ. CDR3 length: 14 residues. The V and J ends lost 0 bases and 0 bases respectively, with 4 bases between them. CDR3: CASSLGGSNQPQHF. The CDR3 DNA reads TGCGCCAGCAGCTTGGGAGGTAGCAATCAGCCCCAGCATTTT.

J is TRBJ1-4 and V is TRBV10-2, with 9 bases matching TRBD1. This CDR3 is 13 amino acids long. V shed 6 bases and J 6 bases; nucleotides not matched to a gene: 2. Germline V gene lookup returns CDR1 WSHSY and CDR2 SAAADI. For the CDR3, the DNA is TGCGCCAGCAGGGACAGGGGACATGAAAAACTGTTTTTT. Translation gives CASRDRGHEKLFF.

This chain connects TRBV7-2 to TRBJ1-2; no clear D. Germline CDR1 reads SGHTA; CDR2 reads FQGNSA. The ends were cut back, 4 bases at V and 7 bases at J, with 19 bases in the middle. This CDR3 is built from 15 residues. The DNA of the CDR3 is TGTGCCAGCAGCTCTAGAAGGGAAGGCGTTTCTGGCTACACCTTC. Its translation: CASSSRREGVSGYTF.

This sequence joins TRBV14 and TRBJ2-5, with TRBD1 matching 7 bases. After removal of 1 base from V and 5 bases from J, the junction contained 7 bases not matched to a gene. Germline V gene lookup returns CDR1 SGHDN and CDR2 FVKESK. CDR3 length: 15 amino acids. CDR3 bases: TGTGCCAGCAGCCAAGGGGCGACAGGGTGGGAGACCCAGTACTTC. Protein sequence: CASSQGATGWETQYF.

This chain links TRBV6-5 with TRBJ1-2; D remains ambiguous. CDR1 MNHEY and CDR2 SVGAGI come from the germline V gene. This CDR3 spans 14 amino acids. The V gene lost 10 bases and the J gene lost 8 bases, with 23 bases spanning the gap. The CDR3 bases are TGTGCCACCTTAGAAGGATCCGATCCTATCGGCTACACCTTC. Translation gives CATLEGSDPIGYTF.

The V call is TRBV4-3, the J call TRBJ2-7; D is ambiguous. CDR1 and CDR2 from the germline V gene are LGHNA and YSLEER. The V gene lost 5 bases and the J gene lost 2 bases, with 10 bases spanning the gap. This CDR3 spans 13 amino acids. The CDR3 here is CASSEVVTYEQYF. CDR3 nucleotides: TGCGCCAGCAGCGAAGTGGTGACCTACGAGCAGTACTTC.

This chain connects TRBV5-1 to TRBJ1-3; the D is unclear. The CDR3 runs 16 residues. Germline CDR1 SGHRS, CDR2 YFSETQ. Between the trimmed V and J ends, which lost 0 bases and 0 bases, there was a span of 10 bases. The CDR3 DNA sequence: TGCGCCAGCAGCTTGGCCGGAGGCGTCTCTGGAAACACCATATATTTT. Translating it yields CASSLAGGVSGNTIYF.

V usage is TRBV9 and J usage is TRBJ2-7; TRBD2 might be the D (6 bases). The germline V gene encodes CDR1 SGDLS and CDR2 YYNGEE. Trimming took off 0 bases at V and 2 bases at J, with 12 bases between the two ends. The CDR3 consists of 15 residues. The CDR3 region has the DNA TGTGCCAGCAGCGTAGACCCGGGACTCCCCTACGAGCAGTACTTC. Its protein product is CASSVDPGLPYEQYF.

This clone was seen only a few times. The chain joins TRBV4-1 to TRBJ1-2; D is undetermined. CDR1 MGHRA and CDR2 YSYEKL come from the germline V gene. This CDR3 region has 9 residues. V lost 8 bases and J lost 7, with 5 bases in between. DNA for the CDR3: TGCGCCAGCGGCTCTGGCTACACCTTC. This gives the protein CASGSGYTF.

This clone has only a few counts. V and J are TRBV9 and TRBJ2-7, with 10 bases matching TRBD1. The CDR3 covers 14 residues. Unmatched junction bases numbered 4, after V lost 0 bases and J lost 7 bases. The germline CDR1 and CDR2 sequences are SGDLS and YYNGEE. The chain's CDR3 is CASSVGQGAREQYF. The DNA for the CDR3 is TGTGCCAGCAGCGTAGGACAGGGGGCGCGGGAGCAGTACTTC.

The chain combines TRBV14 with TRBJ1-5; 8 bases align to TRBD1. The V and J ends lost 0 bases and 4 bases, in that order; junction bases with no gene match: 8. Per germline, CDR1 SGHDN and CDR2 FVKESK. The CDR3 covers 17 residues. In nucleotides, the CDR3 is TGTGCCAGCAGCCAAGATCAGGTCAGGGGGCGAAATCAGCCCCAGCATTTT. Translation: CASSQDQVRGRNQPQHF.

This chain joins TRBV11-2 and TRBJ2-4; 9 nucleotides align to TRBD2. Germline loops: CDR1 SGHAT, CDR2 FQNNGV. The CDR3 contains 16 residues. Germline trimming cut 1 base from V and 8 bases from J; bases unmatched to any gene: 9. This CDR3 is CASSLGLAVEGDIQYF. The DNA for the CDR3 is TGTGCCAGCAGCTTAGGACTAGCGGTGGAAGGAGACATTCAGTACTTC.

This clone was seen only a few times. The J gene is TRBJ2-7, the V gene TRBV7-9; the D call may be TRBD1 or TRBD2 (5 bases each). There are 12 residues in the CDR3. The V and J ends lost 2 bases and 5 bases respectively, with 7 bases between them. CDR1 and CDR2 (germline): SEHNR, FQNEAQ (reference sequence). The CDR3 DNA reads as TGTGCCAGCAGCTTACTGGGGGACGAGCAGTACTTC. The encoded protein is CASSLLGDEQYF.

The genes are TRBV7-8 and TRBJ2-7; tentative D call: TRBD1 (5 bases). CDR1 is SGHVS, CDR2 FQNEAQ, per germline. The CDR3 length is 14 residues. V dropped 4 bases and J dropped 3 bases, with 13 bases sitting between them. This CDR3 reads CASSSRQRFYEQYF. The CDR3 coding sequence is TGTGCCAGCAGCTCCCGACAGCGTTTCTACGAGCAGTACTTC.

This chain links TRBV6-4 with TRBJ2-1; 10 bases fit TRBD2. The junction had 1 base not matched to a gene; V was cut back by 5 bases and J by 3 bases. The CDR3 is 14 residues long. The germline V gene encodes CDR1 MRHNA and CDR2 SNTAGT. The CDR3 DNA reads as TGTGCCAGCAGTCGACTAGCGGGCTACAATGAGCAGTTCTTC. This codes for CASSRLAGYNEQFF.

This clone showed up just once. This rearrangement joins TRBV2 to TRBJ2-2, with 7 bases fitting TRBD2. Germline lookup yields CDR1 SNHLY and CDR2 FYNNEI. This CDR3 is 13 amino acids long. V lost 6 bases and J lost 8; bases outside the gene matches: 6. CDR3 protein: CASSRSAGGELFF. The CDR3 DNA reads TGTGCCAGCAGCCGCTCAGCGGGAGGGGAGCTGTTTTTT.

J is TRBJ1-3 and V is TRBV9, with D perhaps matching TRBD1 (5 bases). This CDR3 has 14 residues. Germline V gene data show CDR1 as SGDLS and CDR2 as YYNGEE. V lost 0 bases and J lost 2, with 6 bases in between. The CDR3 DNA sequence: TGTGCCAGCAGCGTAGGGGGCACTGGAAACACCATATATTTT. It translates to CASSVGGTGNTIYF.

The count of this clone is one. The CDR3 region is CASSQDYGRYTEAFF. For the CDR3, the DNA is TGTGCCAGCAGCCAAGACTACGGGAGGTACACTGAAGCTTTCTTT. The chain couples TRBV3-1 (or the pseudogene TRBV3-2) to TRBJ1-1, with D hard to call. Germline CDR1 reads LGHDT; CDR2 reads YNNKEL (reference sequence). The CDR3 covers 15 residues. V lost 0 bases and J lost 3, with 11 bases in between.

The gene calls are TRBV30 and TRBJ1-5; D gene ambiguous. CDR1 and CDR2 from the germline V gene are GTSNPN and SVGIG (reference sequence). V lost 3 bases, J lost 5 bases, and 11 bases lay in between. The CDR3 runs to 13 residues. CDR3 in DNA: TGTGCCTGGAGAGCCTCTGGGGATCAGCCCCAGCATTTT. Encoded protein: CAWRASGDQPQHF.

The CDR3 here is CASSAGASGNTIYF. The CDR3 region has the DNA TGTGCCAGTAGTGCGGGGGCCTCTGGAAACACCATATATTTT. This chain links TRBV19 with TRBJ1-3, with D tentatively TRBD1 (6 bases). Trimming left V 5 bases short and J 0 bases short, with 8 bases between. The CDR3 runs 14 residues. CDR1 is LNHDA and CDR2 is SQIVND in the germline V gene (reference sequence). Complete variable domain (other parts from reference TRBV19 and TRBJ1-3): DGGITQSPKYLFRKEGQNVTLSCEQNLNHDAMYWYRQDPGQGLRLIYYSQIVNDFQKGDIAEGYSVSREKKESFPLTVTSAQKNPTAFYLCASSAGASGNTIYFGEGSWLTVV.

The chain uses TRBV14 and TRBJ1-2; a possible D gene is TRBD1 (5 bases). Germline values: CDR1 SGHDN, CDR2 FVKESK. V lost 8 bases and J 1 base, leaving 17 bases between the germline ends. CDR3 length: 15 residues. For the CDR3, the DNA is TGTGCCAGCGGACCTATCCGGGGCCGTAACTATGGCTACACCTTC. This encodes CASGPIRGRNYGYTF.

This chain connects TRBV28 to TRBJ2-7, with D uncertain. The length of the CDR3 is 13 residues. Trimming stripped 2 bases from V and 2 bases from J, with 7 bases between. In germline, CDR1 is MDHEN, CDR2 SYDVKM. The CDR3 is CASSLQATYEQYF. The CDR3 nucleotides are TGTGCCAGCAGTTTACAGGCGACCTACGAGCAGTACTTC. Full variable domain (outside the CDR3, taken from reference TRBV28 and TRBJ2-7): DVKVTQSSRYLVKRTGEKVFLECVQDMDHENMFWYRQDPGLGLRLIYFSYDVKMKEKGDIPEGYSVSREKKERFSLILESASTNQTSMYLCASSLQATYEQYFGPGTRLTVT.